Following are 29 T cell receptor beta chains from one sample sequenced in a study of T cells in localized non-small cell lung cancer (dated by TCRdb to 2019 to 2021). The method was the immunoSEQ multiplex PCR assay. TCRdb's version of the immuneACCESS table is confined to in-frame rearrangements and falls short of the full clone set. An unresolved V gene accounts for under half of the shortfall where checked; the remainder is of unknown origin. In this sample the table shows approximately 30,000 clones, about 90% of which occur a single time. The ten largest clones add up to about 3% of the sample. The sample consisted of peripheral blood, taken before any cancer treatment. These receptors were collected from a woman between 18 and 55 years old with stage I lung adenocarcinoma.

The chain links TRBV28 to TRBJ2-1; D remains unclear. There are 13 residues in the CDR3. V dropped 5 bases and J dropped 10 bases, with 15 bases sitting between them. Germline-derived CDR1 and CDR2 are MDHEN and SYDVKM. The CDR3 here is CASSLPFLAEQFF. In nucleotides, the CDR3 is TGTGCCAGCAGTCTACCGTTCCTCGCGGAGCAGTTCTTC. Full variable domain (missing parts from reference TRBV28 and TRBJ2-1): DVKVTQSSRYLVKRTGEKVFLECVQDMDHENMFWYRQDPGLGLRLIYFSYDVKMKEKGDIPEGYSVSREKKERFSLILESASTNQTSMYLCASSLPFLAEQFFGPGTRLTVL.

The chain is built from TRBV5-1 and TRBJ2-3, with no clear D. Germline CDR1 is SGHRS and CDR2 is YFSETQ. CDR3 length equals 12 residues. V gave up 0 bases and J gave up 5 bases, with 4 bases separating them. CDR3 bases: TGCGCCAGCAGCTTGGTAGGAGATACGCAGTATTTT. Its translation is CASSLVGDTQYF. Based on the CDR3 plus reference TRBV5-1 and TRBJ2-3, the full variable domain is KAGVTQTPRYLIKTRGQQVTLSCSPISGHRSVSWYQQTPGQGLQFLFEYFSETQRNKGNFPGRFSGRQFSNSRSEMNVSTLELGDSALYLCASSLVGDTQYFGPGTRLTVL.

The CDR3 coding sequence is TGTGCCAGCAGTTACAGGGGCCAAGAGACCCAGTACTTC. It codes for CASSYRGQETQYF. This chain uses TRBV27 with TRBJ2-5, with 7 nucleotides matching TRBD1. Germline CDR1 reads MNHEY; CDR2 reads SMNVEV (reference sequence). V trimming: 4 bases; J trimming: 1 base; junction bases outside the gene matches: 0. The CDR3 totals 13 residues.

The rearrangement links TRBV19 to TRBJ2-1; D is possibly TRBD1 or TRBD2 (5 bases each). V lost 7 bases to trimming and J lost 9 bases, with 19 bases between them. This CDR3 has 14 amino acids. Germline assignment: CDR1 LNHDA and CDR2 SQIVND (reference sequence). CDR3 amino acids: CASMGLAGGAEQFF. CDR3 DNA sequence: TGTGCCAGTATGGGGCTAGCTGGGGGAGCTGAGCAGTTCTTC.

The chain recombines TRBV11-2 with TRBJ1-2, with 11 bases fitting TRBD1. Germline loops: CDR1 SGHAT, CDR2 FQNNGV. This CDR3 has 15 residues. Germline trimming cut 5 bases from V and 4 bases from J; bases unmatched to any gene: 6. As DNA, the CDR3 is TGTGCCAGCAGCATAGCCGGGACAGGGGGCTATGGCTACACCTTC. It translates to CASSIAGTGGYGYTF. Full variable domain (outside the CDR3, taken from reference TRBV11-2 and TRBJ1-2): EAGVAQSPRYKIIEKRQSVAFWCNPISGHATLYWYQQILGQGPKLLIQFQNNGVVDDSQLPKDRFSAERLKGVDSTLKIQPAKLEDSAVYLCASSIAGTGGYGYTFGSGTRLTVV.

The V gene is TRBV29-1, the J gene TRBJ2-1; a possible D gene is TRBD2 (6 bases). CDR1 is SQVTM and CDR2 is ANQGSEA in the germline V gene. There are 14 residues in the CDR3. V lost 0 bases and J 5 bases, leaving 11 bases between the germline ends. The CDR3 protein is CSVEERGRDNEQFF. The CDR3 bases are TGCAGCGTTGAAGAGCGGGGTCGAGACAATGAGCAGTTCTTC.

This chain connects TRBV18 to TRBJ2-6, with a possible D match to TRBD2 (6 bases). Per the germline V gene, CDR1 is KGHSH and CDR2 is LQKENI. This CDR3 has 17 amino acids. V shed 3 bases and J shed 0 bases, with 12 bases lying between them. Here the CDR3 DNA reads TGTGCCAGCTCACCTCTCCCCGGGAGCTCTGGGGCCAACGTCCTGACTTTC. As protein: CASSPLPGSSGANVLTF.

V gene TRBV7-6 combines with J gene TRBJ1-1, with a possible D match to TRBD1 (5 bases). V lost 4 bases to trimming and J lost 0 bases, with 9 bases between them. Germline CDR1 is SGHVS and CDR2 is FNYEAQ. CDR3 size: 14 residues. This chain's CDR3 is CASSSGLLNTEAFF. In DNA form, the CDR3 reads TGTGCCAGCAGCTCGGGACTGTTGAACACTGAAGCTTTCTTT.

V and J are TRBV27 and TRBJ2-7, with D uncertain. Trimming shortened V by 4 bases and J by 0 bases, and 13 bases separated the two germline ends. Per germline, CDR1 MNHEY and CDR2 SMNVEV (reference sequence). CDR3 size: 15 residues. CDR3 coding DNA: TGTGCCAGCAGTTGGGGTTCAACTTACTCCTACGAGCAGTACTTC. It specifies CASSWGSTYSYEQYF.

Turning to this clone: A read error may account for a junction end that differs from germline. The CDR3 coding sequence is TGTGCCAGCAGCCTAGCGGGGGAATTCAATTCACCCCTCCACTTT. Encoded protein: CASSLAGEFNSPLHF. The V and J genes are TRBV7-9 and TRBJ1-6; the D gene is possibly TRBD1 (5 bases). Germline loops: CDR1 SEHNR, CDR2 FQNEAQ (reference sequence). CDR3 size: 15 residues.

This chain uses TRBV29-1 with TRBJ1-1, with unresolved D. Germline V CDR1 and CDR2: SQVTM, ANQGSEA. V was trimmed by 4 bases and J by 2 bases, leaving 8 bases between them. This CDR3 spans 12 amino acids. The CDR3 DNA is TGCAGCGTTGCGTTCCCAAACACTGAAGCTTTCTTT. It translates to CSVAFPNTEAFF.

The chain is built from TRBV4-1 and TRBJ2-1, with TRBD2 as a possible D gene (6 bases). Germline V lookup: CDR1 MGHRA, CDR2 YSYEKL. The V and J ends lost 0 bases and 7 bases respectively, with 19 bases between them. The CDR3 contains 17 residues. The CDR3 region is CASSQELRENVGNEQFF. The CDR3 bases are TGCGCCAGCAGCCAAGAGCTCCGGGAGAATGTAGGGAATGAGCAGTTCTTC.

The J gene is TRBJ2-3, the V gene TRBV5-4; D gene ambiguous. V was pared by 1 base and J by 5 bases, with 8 bases between. CDR3 length: 13 residues. Germline CDR1 and CDR2: SGHNT and YYREEE (reference sequence). The CDR3 loop is CASSLKLLDTQYF. In DNA, the CDR3 is TGTGCCAGCAGCTTGAAACTCTTAGATACGCAGTATTTT.

The chain carries TRBV4-3 and TRBJ2-7, with 11 bases that match TRBD2. With V trimmed by 2 bases and J by 12 bases, 6 bases remained unmatched. The CDR3 loop spans 13 amino acids. Germline V gene lookup returns CDR1 LGHNA and CDR2 YSLEER. Here the CDR3 DNA reads TGCGCCAGCAGCCAACCCCCTAGCGGGAGGCCGTACTTC. This codes for CASSQPPSGRPYF.

The V gene is TRBV15, the J gene TRBJ2-3; D is unclear. CDR3 length: 15 residues. Per the germline V gene, CDR1 is LNHNV and CDR2 is YYDKDF (reference sequence). The V and J ends lost 0 bases and 6 bases respectively, with 13 bases between them. The CDR3 protein is CATSRDRREVDTQYF. DNA of the CDR3: TGTGCCACCAGCAGAGACCGTAGGGAAGTTGATACGCAGTATTTT.

The chain recombines TRBV5-1 with TRBJ2-7; 7 positions match TRBD2. The CDR3 consists of 14 residues. The germline gives CDR1 SGHRS, CDR2 YFSETQ. Trimming cost V 6 bases and J 3 bases; bases outside gene matches: 9. CDR3 sequence: CASTNQSGNYEQYF. CDR3 nucleotide sequence: TGCGCCAGCACCAACCAAAGCGGGAACTACGAGCAGTACTTC.

This sequence joins TRBV28 and TRBJ1-1, with no clear D. CDR3 size: 14 residues. Germline CDR1 and CDR2: MDHEN and SYDVKM. Trimming took off 5 bases at V and 0 bases at J, with 10 bases between the two ends. CDR3 DNA sequence: TGTGCCAGCAGTGCCTTTCGCTTGAACACTGAAGCTTTCTTT. Translation gives CASSAFRLNTEAFF. The full variable domain, its missing parts supplied by reference TRBV28 and TRBJ1-1, is DVKVTQSSRYLVKRTGEKVFLECVQDMDHENMFWYRQDPGLGLRLIYFSYDVKMKEKGDIPEGYSVSREKKERFSLILESASTNQTSMYLCASSAFRLNTEAFFGQGTRLTVV.

The chain joins TRBV7-6 to TRBJ2-5; D could derive from TRBD1 or TRBD2 (6 bases each). Germline values: CDR1 SGHVS, CDR2 FNYEAQ. The CDR3 consists of 18 residues. The ends were cut back, 4 bases at V and 4 bases at J, with 25 bases in the middle. Here the CDR3 DNA reads TGTGCCAGCAGCTCCCCGGAAGGTTGGGGGGCGGTTGGAGAGACCCAGTACTTC. Amino acids: CASSSPEGWGAVGETQYF.

The chain is built from TRBV7-8 and TRBJ2-4; 7 bases match TRBD1. Germline V gene lookup returns CDR1 SGHVS and CDR2 FQNEAQ. Trimming took 1 base from V and 3 from J; bases not matched to a gene: 6. CDR3 size: 16 residues. CDR3 residues: CASSLVGQSGKNIQYF. CDR3 DNA: TGTGCCAGCAGCTTAGTGGGACAGTCAGGCAAAAACATTCAGTACTTC.

The J gene is TRBJ2-2, the V gene TRBV13; tentative D call: TRBD2 (5 bases). The CDR3 consists of 15 residues. The V gene lost 0 bases and the J gene lost 6 bases, with 11 bases spanning the gap. CDR1 and CDR2 (germline): PRHDT, FYEKMQ (reference sequence). CDR3 residues: CASSLGASWPGELFF. The CDR3 DNA reads as TGTGCCAGCAGCTTAGGGGCTAGCTGGCCCGGGGAGCTGTTTTTT.

This chain links TRBV29-1 with TRBJ2-5, with TRBD1 matching over 7 bases. Trimming removed 8 bases from V and 7 bases from J; junction bases left unmatched: 10. The CDR3 totals 12 residues. Germline V lookup: CDR1 SQVTM, CDR2 ANQGSEA. CDR3 nucleotides: TGCAGCTCCGGACAGGAAGGAGCGACCCAGTACTTC. It yields the protein CSSGQEGATQYF. Filled out from reference TRBV29-1 and TRBJ2-5, the complete variable domain reads SAVISQKPSRDICQRGTSLTIQCQVDSQVTMMFWYRQQPGQSLTLIATANQGSEATYESGFVIDKFPISRPNLTFSTLTVSNMSPEDSSIYLCSSGQEGATQYFGPGTRLLVL.

This chain links TRBV7-2 with TRBJ1-5; no clear D. The CDR3 is made up of 14 amino acids. V shed 3 bases and J shed 4 bases, with 10 bases lying between them. Germline V gives CDR1 SGHTA, CDR2 FQGNSA. The CDR3 DNA reads as TGTGCCAGCAGCTTGGCACCAGAGAATCAGCCCCAGCATTTT. This gives the protein CASSLAPENQPQHF.

This chain uses TRBV6-5 with TRBJ2-7; D unresolved. Germline V gives CDR1 MNHEY, CDR2 SVGAGI. The CDR3 has 14 residues. V gave up 5 bases and J gave up 3 bases, with 14 bases separating them. In DNA, the CDR3 is TGTGCCAGCAGTCCACTGAGATCGCTCTACGAGCAGTACTTC. Translating gives CASSPLRSLYEQYF.

This sequence joins TRBV7-2 and TRBJ1-4, with 10 bases lining up with TRBD1. Losses at the gene ends were 4 bases for V and 7 bases for J; bases not matched to a gene: 6. The length of the CDR3 is 15 residues. Germline V CDR1 and CDR2: SGHTA, FQGNSA. CDR3: CASSSDRGLAEKLFF. In DNA form, the CDR3 reads TGTGCCAGCAGCTCCGACAGGGGGCTGGCTGAAAAACTGTTTTTT. The full variable domain, completed using reference TRBV7-2 and TRBJ1-4, is GAGVSQSPSNKVTEKGKDVELRCDPISGHTALYWYRQSLGQGLEFLIYFQGNSAPDKSGLPSDRFSAERTGGSVSTLTIQRTQQEDSAVYLCASSSDRGLAEKLFFGSGTQLSVL.

This chain links TRBV5-3 with TRBJ1-5, with 7 bases matching TRBD1. TRBV5-3 is an ORF, with its function uncertain. J was trimmed by 0 bases and V by 2 bases; bases with no gene match: 5. The CDR3 runs 16 residues. DNA for the CDR3: TGTGCCAGAAGCTTTAGGGGACAGTATAGCAATCAGCCCCAGCATTTT. It encodes CARSFRGQYSNQPQHF.

The J gene is TRBJ2-3, the V gene TRBV6-1; 9 bases match TRBD1. Trimming removed 5 bases from V and 5 bases from J; junction bases left unmatched: 8. The CDR3 runs to 15 residues. Germline CDR1 reads MNHNS; CDR2 reads SASEGT. Here the CDR3 DNA reads TGTGCCAGCAGTCCATGGACAGGGGAAAGAGATACGCAGTATTTT. Amino acid sequence: CASSPWTGERDTQYF.

This clone appeared a single time. The rearrangement joins TRBV9 to TRBJ2-6; D might be TRBD1 (6 bases). The germline V gene has CDR1 SGDLS and CDR2 YYNGEE. Trimming removed 1 base at V and 0 bases at J, with 17 bases between. There are 19 residues in the CDR3. In nucleotides, the CDR3 is TGTGCCAGCAGCGTAACATGGGGGACATACTACTCTGGGGCCAACGTCCTGACTTTC. Amino acids: CASSVTWGTYYSGANVLTF. The full variable domain, with the rest looked up from reference TRBV9 and TRBJ2-6, is DSGVTQTPKHLITATGQRVTLRCSPRSGDLSVYWYQQSLDQGLQFLIQYYNGEERAKGNILERFSAQQFPDLHSELNLSSLELGDSALYFCASSVTWGTYYSGANVLTFGAGSRLTVL.

This chain joins TRBV7-3 and TRBJ2-1, with 9 bases lining up with TRBD1. The CDR3 is 15 residues long. Germline V gives CDR1 SGHTA, CDR2 FQGTGA. V shed 5 bases and J 6 bases; nucleotides not matched to a gene: 8. In DNA form, the CDR3 reads TGTGCCAGCAGCCAGGGACAGGGTGTGCCCAATGAGCAGTTCTTC. Translated: CASSQGQGVPNEQFF.

V is TRBV2 and J is TRBJ2-6, with D perhaps being TRBD1 or TRBD2 (5 bases each). Germline CDR1 SNHLY, CDR2 FYNNEI. The CDR3 consists of 18 residues. The V end lost 3 bases, the J end lost 0 bases, and 15 bases lay between the germline ends. In DNA form, the CDR3 reads TGTGCCAGCAGTGAGAGGGGTGCCGGCCTCTCTGGGGCCAACGTCCTGACTTTC. It is translated as CASSERGAGLSGANVLTF.